This is a list of T cell receptor beta chains from one sample in a study of early T cells in non-severe SARS-CoV-2 infection. TCRdb re-derived calls from the 5' RACE reads in MiXCR, one entry per CDR3 protein. The profile shows some 77,000 distinct CDR3 sequences, 9% to 15% of them singletons. Here the sequenced sample was whole blood, taken at baseline. These receptors all stem from an adult who was a healthcare worker with PCR-confirmed SARS-CoV-2 infection or an uninfected control (not recorded which). The donor label of this sample is uncertain. The CDR3 runs from the conserved cysteine through the conserved F or W. D genes are given only for firm matches. Only part of the rows carry a size: once, few, many, or a class if the clone is expanded.

J	V	size	D	DNA	CDR3
TRBJ1-5	TRBV4-1	few	-	TGCGCCAGCAGCCAAGATTGGGGGGATCAGCCCCAGCATTTT	CASSQDWGDQPQHF
TRBJ2-3	TRBV27	-	-	TGTGCCAGCAGTCCACATCGAGGGGTGGGAACAGATACGCAGTATTTT	CASSPHRGVGTDTQYF
TRBJ2-1	TRBV15	many	TRBD2	TGTGCCACCAGCGAGTACGGGGGGGTACTCTCCAATGAGCAGTTCTTC	CATSEYGGVLSNEQFF
TRBJ2-5	TRBV18	few	-	TGTGCCAGCTCACCAGGGGTTAGGCAAGAGACCCAGTACTTC	CASSPGVRQETQYF
TRBJ1-1	TRBV7-6	-	TRBD1	TGTGCCAGCACCGGACAGGGGGTACAAAGCACTGAAGCTTTCTTT	CASTGQGVQSTEAFF
TRBJ2-1	TRBV2	many	-	TGTGCCAGCAGAGAGACTGGCTCGGACTACAATGAGCAGTTCTTC	CASRETGSDYNEQFF
TRBJ2-4	TRBV3-1	-	-	TGTGCCAGCAGCCAGACTTCGAAAAACATTCAGTACTTC	CASSQTSKNIQYF
TRBJ2-2	TRBV25-1	few	-	TGTGCCAGCAGTGAGGCAGGGAGACTCGGGGAGCTGTTTTTT	CASSEAGRLGELFF
TRBJ2-3	TRBV12-5	many	-	TGTGCTAGCGAAATAAGCGGGTCACGCGGGGATACGCAGTATTTT	CASEISGSRGDTQYF
TRBJ2-7	TRBV28	many	-	TGTGCCAGCAGTTTTGGTGGGGTCCCCGAGCAGTACTTC	CASSFGGVPEQYF
TRBJ2-7	TRBV12-5	-	-	TGTGCTAGTGGTTTGCCACGGGACCGCGAGCAGTACTTC	CASGLPRDREQYF
TRBJ2-2	TRBV7-2	-	TRBD2	TGTGCCAGCAGCCTACAACCGGGACTAACACTCACCGGGGAGCTGTTTTTT	CASSLQPGLTLTGELFF
TRBJ2-5	TRBV3-1	-	TRBD2	TGTGCCAGCAGCAACCGACGGACTAGCAGTGAGACCCAGTACTTC	CASSNRRTSSETQYF
TRBJ1-1	TRBV9	-	-	TGTGCCAGCAGCGTAGCGCCGGGCCAGGGGACTGAAGCTTTCTTT	CASSVAPGQGTEAFF